A selection of T cell receptor beta chains follows, all from one sample in a study of T cell responses to AZD1222 COVID-19 vaccine. The method was immunoSEQ multiplex PCR; TCRdb's version includes in-frame clones alone and lacks a portion of them. The sample has about 150,000 clones, about four fifths seen once. This specimen consisted of peripheral blood, obtained on day 0 of AZD1222 vaccination. All receptors derive from an adult in good health. CDR3s leave out the opening cysteine and the closing phenylalanine or tryptophan. The order of the fields is J gene, V gene, CDR3 protein.

J: TRBJ1-1
V: TRBV5-1
CDR3: ASAMGEGVYEAF

J: TRBJ2-5
V: TRBV7-2
CDR3: ASSPGQGAQETQY

J: TRBJ1-1
V: TRBV19
CDR3: ASSTRALGQREAF

J: TRBJ1-6
V: TRBV19
CDR3: ASTRTGGYSPLH

J: TRBJ1-2
V: TRBV27
CDR3: ASRAGRANYGYT

J: TRBJ2-6
V: TRBV10-3
CDR3: AISARGGTGANVLT

J: TRBJ2-5
V: TRBV30
CDR3: AWGSQSRTLY

J: TRBJ1-5
V: TRBV4-1
CDR3: ASSQVTGDSNQPQH

J: TRBJ2-2
V: TRBV11-1
CDR3: ASSSTGGGELF

J: TRBJ1-4
V: TRBV5-4
CDR3: ASRGDSREKLF

J: TRBJ2-2
V: TRBV5-1
CDR3: ASSSPRDGRTGELF

J: TRBJ1-1
V: TRBV28
CDR3: ATFRDPNTEAF

J: TRBJ2-1
V: TRBV19
CDR3: ASTLALAGGNEQF

J: TRBJ1-1
V: TRBV5-1
CDR3: ASSLAGQQNTEAF

J: TRBJ1-6
V: TRBV5-1
CDR3: ASSLEGLTGLSSYNSPLH